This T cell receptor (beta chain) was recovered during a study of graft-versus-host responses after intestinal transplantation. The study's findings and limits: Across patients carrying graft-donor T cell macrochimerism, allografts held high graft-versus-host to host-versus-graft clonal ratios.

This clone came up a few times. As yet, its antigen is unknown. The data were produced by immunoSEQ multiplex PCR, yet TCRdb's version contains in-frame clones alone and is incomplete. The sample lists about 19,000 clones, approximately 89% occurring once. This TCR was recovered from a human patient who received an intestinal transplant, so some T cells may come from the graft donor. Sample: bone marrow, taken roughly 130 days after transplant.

DNA for the CDR3: TGTGCCATCAGGTCCGGGACTAGCGGGGGATACACAGATACGCAGTATTTT. Protein sequence: CAIRSGTSGGYTDTQYF. V and J are TRBV10-3 and TRBJ2-3; 14 bases line up with TRBD2. Trimming took 6 bases from V and 2 from J; bases not matched to a gene: 7. The CDR3 has 17 amino acids. Germline values: CDR1 ENHRY, CDR2 SYGVKD.